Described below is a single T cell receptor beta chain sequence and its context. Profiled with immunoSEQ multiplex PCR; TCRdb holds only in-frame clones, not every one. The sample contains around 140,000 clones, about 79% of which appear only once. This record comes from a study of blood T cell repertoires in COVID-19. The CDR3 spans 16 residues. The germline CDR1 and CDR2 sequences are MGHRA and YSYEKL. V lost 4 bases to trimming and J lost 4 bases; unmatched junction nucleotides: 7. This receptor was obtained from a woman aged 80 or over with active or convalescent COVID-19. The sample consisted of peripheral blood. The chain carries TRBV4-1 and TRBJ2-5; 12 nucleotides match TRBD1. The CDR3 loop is CASSPTGTGGLETQYF. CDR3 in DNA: TGCGCCAGCAGCCCAACCGGGACAGGGGGCTTAGAGACCCAGTACTTC.